Listed below are T cell receptor beta chains from one sample, sequenced in a study of beta chain features in type 1 diabetes. Using immunoSEQ multiplex PCR, the repertoire was profiled, and TCRdb retains in-frame clones only, with some absent. The data contain 300,000 to 400,000 clones, approximately 13% of them singletons. The sample was naive CD4+ T cells from blood. All receptors come from a young woman with type 1 diabetes. The conserved cysteine and the conserved F or W are not part of the CDR3 here. The D gene is left open where the match is weak.

D gene | J gene | V gene | CDR3 protein
TRBD2 | TRBJ2-1 | TRBV9 | ASSGTSGRAIEQF
NA | TRBJ2-3 | TRBV5-4 | ASSLDPRATDTQY
TRBD2 | TRBJ2-3 | TRBV18 | ASSPRPGLADLTDTQY
NA | TRBJ2-3 | TRBV6-5 | ASGRPDTQY
NA | TRBJ2-7 | TRBV7-3 | ASSFPGMTVEQY
NA | TRBJ2-7 | TRBV5-1 | ASSFTTGSATYEQY
TRBD1 | TRBJ2-5 | TRBV5-1 | ASSGDRGVTQY
NA | NA | TRBV15 | ATSMQGSYEQY
NA | TRBJ2-7 | TRBV14 | ASSQDPTGLSSYEQY
TRBD1 | TRBJ1-2 | TRBV30 | AWRTGGSNYGYT
NA | TRBJ1-2 | TRBV7-9 | ASSLVRGDYGYT
NA | TRBJ1-2 | TRBV29-1 | SVEDMSYGYT
NA | TRBJ2-7 | TRBV18 | ASSPRSQSYEQY
TRBD1 | TRBJ1-4 | TRBV10-2 | ASSDQGAREKLF
NA | TRBJ2-1 | TRBV21-1 | ASSCRITRGDEQF
TRBD1 | TRBJ1-1 | TRBV2 | ASSGQTLNTEAF
NA | TRBJ2-3 | TRBV6-5 | ASSSALAGDTQY
TRBD1 | TRBJ2-1 | TRBV2 | ASSRGHEQF
TRBD1 | TRBJ1-3 | TRBV7-9 | ASSLLRDRSSGNTIY
NA | TRBJ1-5 | TRBV11-2 | ASSLPGTNQPQH
TRBD2 | TRBJ2-1 | TRBV5-1 | ASSLAGLAGGGNEQF
TRBD2 | TRBJ2-7 | TRBV30 | AWSVLSGRAAEQY
TRBD1 | TRBJ2-2 | TRBV7-9 | ASSLTGDRNTGELF
NA | TRBJ1-5 | TRBV4-3 | ASSQDRGGGQPQH
NA | TRBJ1-1 | TRBV30 | AWSVRSGGAF
TRBD2 | TRBJ2-1 | TRBV30 | ALAGGPYNEQF